What follows describes a single T cell receptor beta chain. The antigen remains unidentified. This sample's TCRbeta library carried unique molecular identifier barcodes. TCRdb re-analysed the PCR reads in MiXCR, keeping a single row per CDR3 protein. The table has about 300,000 distinct CDR3 sequences, over 7.5% seen once. These data are taken from a study of T-cell reconstitution after alpha-beta-depleted transplantation in children. Overall study findings and caveats: Recipient T cells and thymic progenitors that survived gave rise to the high TCRbeta diversity observed at day 60 in some patients. Counts and diversity of T cells one year after transplant came mostly from newly produced T cells. It was reported that alpha-beta T cells came from several hundred expanded graft clones (about two months after transplant).

Germline CDR1 is KGHSH and CDR2 is LQKENI. This CDR3 contains 11 residues. V was cut by 5 bases and J by 6 bases, with 5 bases left in between. This TCR derives from a female patient aged 2 to 10 who had a stem cell transplant for Fanconi anemia, so the T cells may come from the graft donor. This specimen was peripheral blood, taken 360 days after TCRalphabeta/CD19-depleted stem cell transplant. The chain couples TRBV18 to TRBJ2-1; no reliable D call. CDR3 sequence reads: CASSSTNEQFF. CDR3 in DNA: TGTGCCAGCTCATCGACCAATGAGCAGTTCTTC.